This T cell receptor beta chain was identified in a study of T cell repertoires in cytomegalovirus infection. Across the whole study: Indications of both CMV infection and matching HLA type were provided by public TCR beta signatures.

This CDR3 is built from 15 residues. V was clipped by 6 bases and J by 1 base; unmatched bases: 3. Germline lookup yields CDR1 SNHLY and CDR2 FYNNEI. MiXCR, applied by TCRdb to the reads, yields one record per CDR3 protein. The table shows around 120,000 distinct CDR3 sequences, with roughly 9% occurring only once. This clonotype was recorded at least ten times. V usage is TRBV2 and J usage is TRBJ1-5; 10 bases are shared with TRBD1. This receptor was identified in a human donor in good health (CMV status not recorded). Some clones in this sample may be carry-over from other donors' samples. Sequences were obtained from PBMCs. The CDR3, as DNA: TGTGCCAGCAGGGAGGACAGGGGGAGCAATCAGCCCCAGCATTTT. Translation: CASREDRGSNQPQHF.